The 8 T cell receptor beta chains below come from one sample, sequenced in a study of response to subunit inactivated influenza vaccine. MiXCR, applied by TCRdb to the RT-PCR reads, yields one record per CDR3 protein. The sample lists some 600,000 distinct CDR3 sequences, 12% to 15% occurring once. The material was PBMCs from blood, obtained 14 days before vaccination. The origin of the receptors is a man between 45 and 60 years old who received an inactivated influenza vaccine.

This clonotype was counted many times. V is TRBV7-9 and J is TRBJ1-1; D not certain. The V end was cut by 5 bases, the J end by 2 bases, with 12 bases between. Germline CDR1 and CDR2: SEHNR and FQNEAQ (reference sequence). The CDR3 totals 14 residues. The CDR3 region is CASSPHEGNTEAFF. The CDR3 DNA is TGTGCCAGCAGCCCCCACGAGGGTAACACTGAAGCTTTCTTT.

This clonotype has a handful of counts. This chain links TRBV6-2 or TRBV6-3 with TRBJ2-3; maybe TRBD2 (6 bases). The CDR3 contains 16 residues. Germline V gives CDR1 MNHEY, CDR2 SVGEGT. V lost 0 bases to trimming and J lost 4 bases, with 14 bases between them. CDR3 residues: CASSYSPLRGADTQYF. For the CDR3, the DNA is TGTGCCAGCAGTTACTCACCCTTGCGGGGAGCAGATACGCAGTATTTT.

This clonotype has a handful of counts. The rearrangement links TRBV11-2 to TRBJ1-1; 7 bases match TRBD1. CDR3 length: 15 amino acids. The J segment lost 0 bases and the V segment lost 4 bases, leaving 5 bases of the junction unmatched. Germline V lookup: CDR1 SGHAT, CDR2 FQNNGV. The CDR3 region is CASSSYRGMNTEAFF. In nucleotides, the CDR3 is TGTGCCAGCAGCTCATACAGGGGTATGAACACTGAAGCTTTCTTT.

This clonotype was counted ten times or more. CDR3 in amino acids: CATSYSLATNNEQFF. The CDR3 DNA is TGTGCCACCAGTTATTCGTTAGCCACCAACAATGAGCAGTTCTTC. J is TRBJ2-1 and V is TRBV24-1; D call uncertain. The V end lost 6 bases, the J end lost 5 bases, and 16 bases lay between the germline ends. This CDR3 has 15 residues. CDR1 is KGHDR, CDR2 SFDVKD, per germline.

This clonotype has just a few counts. The rearrangement links TRBV12-3 or TRBV12-4 to TRBJ1-4; D unclear. The CDR3 has 13 residues. Trimming cost V 3 bases and J 6 bases, with 8 bases left between them. As DNA, the CDR3 is TGTGCCAGCAGTTTTTCACAGTATGAAAAACTGTTTTTT. It translates to CASSFSQYEKLFF.

This chain connects TRBV24-1 to TRBJ2-5; D is ambiguous. The CDR3 is 13 residues long. Germline V lookup: CDR1 KGHDR, CDR2 SFDVKD. V was cut by 9 bases and J by 2 bases, with 12 bases left in between. Here the CDR3 reads CATSFLIQETQYF. CDR3 in DNA: TGTGCCACCTCTTTCTTGATTCAAGAGACCCAGTACTTC.

The sample holds many counts of this clonotype. The chain is built from TRBV5-1 and TRBJ2-2; 8 positions match TRBD1. Germline CDR1 is SGHRS and CDR2 is YFSETQ. Unmatched junction bases numbered 8, after V lost 4 bases and J lost 6 bases. The CDR3 runs 15 residues. The CDR3 nucleotides are TGCGCCAGCAGCCACGGACAGGGTAATTCCGGGGAGCTGTTTTTT. Its protein product is CASSHGQGNSGELFF. The full variable domain, rest sourced from reference TRBV5-1 and TRBJ2-2, is KAGVTQTPRYLIKTRGQQVTLSCSPISGHRSVSWYQQTPGQGLQFLFEYFSETQRNKGNFPGRFSGRQFSNSRSEMNVSTLELGDSALYLCASSHGQGNSGELFFGEGSRLTVL.

The table lists this clonotype with a few counts. This sequence joins TRBV12-3 or TRBV12-4 and TRBJ2-1; 7 bases are a match to TRBD1. This CDR3 is 15 amino acids long. Losses at the gene ends were 7 bases for V and 0 bases for J; bases not matched to a gene: 6. In nucleotides, the CDR3 is TGTGCCAGCATCCTGGACAGGAGCTCCTACAATGAGCAGTTCTTC. This translates into CASILDRSSYNEQFF.